A selection of T cell receptor beta chains follows, all from one sample in a study of blood T cell repertoires in COVID-19. The repertoire was sequenced with immunoSEQ multiplex PCR; TCRdb's copy has only in-frame clones and lacks some. The table includes 110,000 or so clones, around 89% detected once. The sequencing sample was made of peripheral blood. The origin of the receptors is a woman aged 50 to 60 with acute or convalescent COVID-19. The CDR3 runs from the conserved cysteine through the conserved F or W. D genes are given only for firm matches. The size field is filled for only some rows; it gives once, few, many or a size class.

size,length,D,V,J,CDR3,DNA
.,14,TRBD1,TRBV5-5,TRBJ2-5,CASSPGQGRGTQYF,TGTGCCAGCAGCCCGGGACAGGGGAGGGGGACCCAGTACTTC
.,13,.,TRBV12-3/TRBV12-4,TRBJ1-1,CASRPDRNTEAFF,TGTGCCAGCAGACCCGACAGGAACACTGAAGCTTTCTTT
.,15,.,TRBV11-2,TRBJ1-4,CASSLAVNRNEKLFF,TGTGCCAGCAGCTTAGCGGTCAACAGGAATGAAAAACTGTTTTTT
.,16,TRBD1,TRBV2,TRBJ1-4,CASSEGQGRVYEKLFF,TGTGCCAGCAGTGAAGGACAGGGACGAGTTTACGAAAAACTGTTTTTT
.,11,.,TRBV3-1/TRBV3-2,TRBJ2-1,CASSRVNEQFF,TGTGCCAGCAGCCGAGTAAATGAGCAGTTCTTC
once,15,.,TRBV10-1,TRBJ2-3,CATLGAPPWTDTQYF,TGCGCCACCTTGGGCGCTCCCCCCTGGACAGATACGCAGTATTTT
once,15,TRBD1,TRBV5-4,TRBJ1-2,CASSLKGQALIGYTF,TGTGCCAGCAGCCTCAAGGGACAGGCTCTCATTGGCTACACCTTC
.,16,.,TRBV28,TRBJ2-1,CASSILISGLGNEQFF,TGTGCCAGCAGTATCTTAATTAGCGGTCTGGGGAATGAGCAGTTCTTC
.,16,TRBD1,TRBV14,TRBJ2-1,CASSQFGTGVRSEQFF,TGTGCCAGCAGCCAATTCGGGACAGGGGTGAGGAGTGAGCAGTTCTTC
.,15,TRBD1,TRBV19,TRBJ2-1,CASSLEMTGYNEQFF,TGTGCCAGTAGTTTAGAAATGACAGGGTATAATGAGCAGTTCTTC
.,15,TRBD1,TRBV18,TRBJ2-5,CASSPPGRGQQTQYF,TGTGCCAGCTCACCACCGGGCAGGGGGCAACAGACCCAGTACTTC
.,16,.,TRBV7-2,TRBJ2-7,CASSLATGTLSYEQYF,TGTGCCAGCAGCTTAGCGACAGGAACCCTTTCCTACGAGCAGTACTTC
.,13,.,TRBV12-5,TRBJ1-2,CASGLVRGGTHSF,TGTGCTAGTGGTTTGGTACGCGGCGGGACCCACTCCTTC
.,14,.,TRBV27,TRBJ1-2,CASSLYNRDHGYTF,TGTGCCAGCAGTTTATATAACAGGGACCATGGCTACACCTTC
.,11,.,TRBV7-2,TRBJ1-1,CASSPRTEAFF,TGTGCCAGCAGCCCTAGAACTGAAGCTTTCTTT
.,14,.,TRBV30,TRBJ1-3,CAWSGGGTGNTIYF,TGTGCCTGGAGTGGGGGGGGGACTGGAAACACCATATATTTT
.,13,.,TRBV19,TRBJ1-1,CASSHQGNTEAFF,TGTGCCAGTAGTCACCAGGGAAACACTGAAGCTTTCTTT
.,15,.,TRBV10-2,TRBJ1-1,CASRGLGGRNTEAFF,TGCGCCAGCAGGGGCCTCGGGGGTAGGAACACTGAAGCTTTCTTT
few,16,.,TRBV19,TRBJ1-5,CASSKRFGDSNQPQHF,TGTGCCAGTAGTAAGAGGTTCGGTGATAGCAATCAGCCCCAGCATTTT
.,15,.,TRBV7-6,TRBJ2-1,CASSYGLGSYNEQFF,TGTGCCAGCAGCTACGGACTGGGTTCCTACAATGAGCAGTTCTTC
.,15,TRBD1,TRBV28,TRBJ2-7,CASSLIGTVIYEQYF,TGTGCCAGCAGTTTAATCGGGACAGTCATCTACGAGCAGTACTTC
.,16,TRBD1,TRBV7-3,TRBJ2-5,CASSLGLGQGIETQYF,TGTGCCAGCAGCTTAGGTCTAGGACAGGGGATCGAGACCCAGTACTTC
.,13,.,TRBV6-6,TRBJ1-1,CASSPSQGAEAFF,TGTGCCAGCAGTCCTTCACAGGGTGCTGAAGCTTTCTTT
.,15,.,TRBV7-9,TRBJ2-7,CASSLGRGETNEQYF,TGTGCCAGCAGCTTAGGGCGGGGCGAGACGAACGAGCAGTACTTC
.,13,.,TRBV24-1,TRBJ1-2,CATSRGGNYGYTF,TGTGCCACCAGCCGGGGAGGTAACTATGGCTACACCTTC
.,13,TRBD2,TRBV2,TRBJ2-7,CASSGGRAGEQYF,TGTGCCAGCAGTGGCGGGAGGGCGGGCGAGCAGTACTTC
.,17,.,TRBV9,TRBJ1-3,CASSVGLQGGSGNTIYF,TGTGCCAGCAGCGTAGGTCTACAGGGCGGCTCTGGAAACACCATATATTTT
.,15,TRBD2,TRBV6-5,TRBJ2-1,CASSYGSGINNEQFF,TGTGCCAGCAGTTACGGTAGCGGGATAAACAATGAGCAGTTCTTC
.,11,TRBD1,TRBV24-1,TRBJ1-1,CATKGQGAAFF,TGTGCCACCAAGGGACAGGGTGCCGCTTTCTTT
.,15,.,TRBV10-1,TRBJ1-3,CASTFCGYSGNTIYF,TGCGCCTCTACCTTTTGCGGGTACTCTGGAAACACCATATATTTT
.,12,.,TRBV3-1/TRBV3-2,TRBJ2-1,CASSLGGNEQFF,TGTGCCAGCAGCCTCGGTGGCAATGAGCAGTTCTTC
.,13,TRBD1,TRBV11-1,TRBJ1-2,CASSPTDRVGYTF,TGTGCCAGCAGCCCCACCGACAGGGTCGGCTACACCTTC
once,15,TRBD1,TRBV7-3,TRBJ1-1,CASSLVGQGSTEAFF,TGTGCCAGCAGCCTAGTGGGACAGGGTAGCACTGAAGCTTTCTTT
.,16,TRBD2,TRBV4-3,TRBJ2-1,CASSQESQRGLGEQFF,TGCGCCAGCAGCCAAGAGAGTCAGCGGGGGCTCGGTGAGCAGTTCTTC
.,12,.,TRBV30,TRBJ1-1,CANQRGGLGAFF,TGTGCCAACCAGAGGGGGGGCCTCGGAGCTTTCTTT
.,17,.,TRBV6-1,TRBJ1-6,CASSERSRTTSNSPLHF,TGTGCCAGCAGTGAAAGGAGTAGGACTACAAGTAATTCACCCCTCCACTTT
.,14,.,TRBV18,TRBJ2-7,CASSPGQTLREQYF,TGTGCCAGCTCACCAGGCCAAACCTTGAGGGAGCAGTACTTC
.,16,.,TRBV4-1,TRBJ2-3,CASSQDWAPRTDTQYF,TGCGCCAGCAGCCAAGATTGGGCACCGCGCACAGATACGCAGTATTTT
.,13,.,TRBV3-1/TRBV3-2,TRBJ2-7,CASSQGVEAEQYF,TGTGCCAGCAGCCAAGGAGTCGAGGCGGAGCAGTACTTC
.,14,.,TRBV5-5,TRBJ1-5,CASSLEQSNQPQHF,TGTGCCAGCAGCTTGGAACAGAGCAATCAGCCCCAGCATTTT
.,15,TRBD1,TRBV29-1,TRBJ1-1,CSVENAGGLGTEAFF,TGCAGCGTTGAAAACGCAGGGGGCCTGGGCACTGAAGCTTTCTTT
.,14,TRBD2,TRBV3-1/TRBV3-2,TRBJ2-1,CASSPLAEYNEQFF,TGTGCCAGCAGCCCTCTAGCGGAATACAATGAGCAGTTCTTC
.,13,TRBD1,TRBV7-9,TRBJ1-2,CASSSGQGDGYTF,TGTGCCAGCAGCTCGGGACAGGGGGATGGCTACACCTTC